This T cell receptor beta chain comes out of a study of follicular helper T cells after annual influenza vaccination (dated by TCRdb to 2016 to 2017). Study-wide context: Blood was collected on days 0, 7 and 28 after each seasonal influenza vaccination. To study recall of cTfh clones, some subjects were followed across successive annual vaccinations spanning the 2013-2014, 2014-2015 and 2015-2016 seasons. One week after vaccination, a second recruited cohort of more than nine subjects (Table S1) displayed a similar ICOS+CD38+ cTfh response. Multi-year samples were available from six subjects, with four subjects covering two vaccination seasons and two subjects covering three seasons. The 2015 samples were processed right after collection, while the 2013-2014 samples were cryopreserved.

Libraries came from the immunoSEQ multiplex PCR assay. Adaptive Biotechnologies carried out TCRB amplification, library preparation, sequencing and preliminary bioinformatics at Survey level resolution. For TCRB sequencing, genomic DNA from the sorted cTfh populations was amplified by multiplex PCR. Per the authors' processing: Clonality was calculated in R as 1 minus normalized Shannon entropy, and the Gini index was computed with the R package ineq. Overlap score was the summed counts of shared sequences divided by total counts of all sequences in both compared samples. Significance of shared clonotypes was assessed by Fisher's exact test, with a theoretical repertoire of 10^7 TCRB sequences assumed. The source is immuneACCESS, and TCRdb retained only in-frame sequences with V and J called. Part of the clones is not carried over; for the studies checked, unresolved V genes explain less than half of this, and the remainder is unexplained. V and J calls and clone size follow that table, whereas D and trimming were derived from the DNA. Present in this sample are 8,700 or so clones, over 80% of which were seen just once. 3% of the sample rests with the top ten.

From the cysteine up to the phenylalanine, the CDR3 has a length of 18 residues. Kept here is only the CDR3 DNA, which spans 54 bases and is read in frame from base 1. V loses 7 bases at its end and J loses 1 base; junction bases beyond the gene matches: 14. CDR1 and CDR2 are read off the germline V gene (reference sequence) as LNHDA and SQIVND. Remarks on this clone: The clone's antigen remains unknown. Qualities for individual bases were not recorded, and no much larger clone is one base off.

The time point label for this specimen denotes: 2013-2014 season, 7 days after vaccination. Adults received seasonal inactivated influenza vaccine (Fluvarix), and TCRB sequencing tracked sorted blood CD4 subsets before and after vaccination. To be eligible, subjects had to live in the community and must not have received influenza vaccine in the previous 6 months. Influenza vaccine contraindications, substance abuse, HIV/AIDS, active malignancy, immunomodulatory medication and active illness such as respiratory infection were included among the exclusion criteria. Between roughly 35 and 110 mL of blood was sampled per time point. Non-naive CD4+CXCR5+PD-1+ cells were defined as circulating Tfh and were sorted into two fractions, ICOS+CD38+ and ICOS-CD38-. Either Ficoll-Paque PLUS or SepMate separation was used to isolate PBMC. Cell subsets were sorted from PBMC on a BD FACS Aria before DNA extraction.

The full study reports these points: ICOS+CD38+ cTfh clonality correlated with the frequency of that population, and its change correlated with the change in circulating plasmablast frequency. Day 7 ICOS+CD38+ clones were most often found later in ICOS-CD38- cTfh, suggesting that subset may serve as a memory reservoir. Rare clonotypes could not be sampled because productive TCRB sequences were recovered from only about 9.5-23% of the analyzed cells. A recurrent oligoclonal ICOS+CD38+ cTfh response containing tetramer and AIM influenza-specific clonotypes was recalled by successive annual vaccinations.

Rearrangement joined TRBV19 to TRBJ2-3, and TRBD1 matches 10 of the central bases. This specimen was CXCR5+ CD38- circulating T follicular helper cells from blood, taken 7 days after influenza vaccination. Interpreted using the paper, the cell subset or site label stands for: circulating Tfh, non-naive CD4+CXCR5+PD-1+ (ICOS+CD38+ or ICOS-CD38-). The clonotype originates from an adult who received the influenza vaccine. The CDR3 has the sequence CASTSGTGVRSGTDTQYF. In nucleotides, the sequence is TGTGCCAGTACCTCCGGGACAGGGGTTCGTTCGGGCACAGATACGCAGTATTTT.